Following are 29 T cell receptor beta chains from one sample sequenced in a study of blood T cell repertoires in COVID-19. Measured with immunoSEQ multiplex PCR; TCRdb has only the in-frame clones, and not every one. The table records under 250,000 clones, roughly 80% of them present only once. Sequenced sample: peripheral blood. The receptors stem from a woman in her seventies with active or convalescent COVID-19.

This clone came up a few times. V usage is TRBV3-1 (or the pseudogene TRBV3-2) and J usage is TRBJ1-6; weak D call: TRBD1 (5 bases). V lost 6 bases to trimming and J lost 7 bases, with 13 bases between them. The length of the CDR3 is 14 residues. The germline CDR1 and CDR2 sequences are LGHDT and YNNKEL (reference sequence). The CDR3 region is CASSSQGVNSPLHF. The CDR3 nucleotides are TGTGCCAGCAGTTCTCAGGGTGTCAATTCACCCCTCCACTTT.

The chain joins TRBV7-9 to TRBJ1-3; D unclear. Per germline, CDR1 SEHNR and CDR2 FQNEAQ (reference sequence). The CDR3 contains 16 residues. V lost 0 bases and J 4 bases, leaving 13 bases between the germline ends. DNA of the CDR3: TGTGCCAGCAGCTTAGCGGGAGCCCATGAGGGAAACACCATATATTTT. Translating it yields CASSLAGAHEGNTIYF.

The chain carries TRBV4-1 and TRBJ2-7, with no clear D. This CDR3 region has 14 residues. The V and J ends lost 1 base and 3 bases respectively, with 10 bases between them. From germline, CDR1 is MGHRA and CDR2 YSYEKL. CDR3 in amino acids: CASSQVISVYEQYF. The CDR3 DNA reads TGCGCCAGCAGCCAAGTAATCTCGGTCTACGAGCAGTACTTC.

The rearrangement links TRBV2 to TRBJ1-1; possible D gene TRBD1, 6 bases. The CDR3 is made up of 15 amino acids. Germline values: CDR1 SNHLY, CDR2 FYNNEI. The V end lost 2 bases, the J end lost 5 bases, and 15 bases lay between the germline ends. CDR3 nucleotides: TGTGCCAGCAGTGAACGTAGGGGGGGGGTAACTGAAGCTTTCTTT. Its protein product is CASSERRGGVTEAFF.

The V gene is TRBV12-5, the J gene TRBJ2-7; weak D call: TRBD1 (6 bases). Trimming shortened V by 6 bases and J by 0 bases, and 12 bases separated the two germline ends. The CDR3 runs to 14 residues. The germline V gene has CDR1 LGHNT and CDR2 FRNRAP. CDR3 DNA: TGTGCTAGTGGCCGTGGACAGCTCTCCTACGAGCAGTACTTC. Protein: CASGRGQLSYEQYF.

This clone has a handful of counts. Other DNA sequences in this sample translate to the same CDR3. The chain employs TRBV5-1 and TRBJ2-3; the match to TRBD1 covers 7 bases. This CDR3 is 14 amino acids long. J gave up 0 bases and V 3 bases, and 1 base lay outside the gene matches. Germline V CDR1 and CDR2: SGHRS, YFSETQ. CDR3 bases: TGCGCCAGCAGCTCGACAGGGAGCACAGATACGCAGTATTTT. This sequence encodes CASSSTGSTDTQYF.

Points on this clone: Within the sample, other DNA sequences also encode this same CDR3. J is TRBJ1-1 and V is TRBV5-1; 7 bases map to TRBD1. CDR1 and CDR2 from the germline V gene are SGHRS and YFSETQ. J gave up 1 base and V 4 bases, and 7 bases lay outside the gene matches. The CDR3 is 15 residues long. The CDR3 DNA follows: TGCGCCAGCAGCCCACGGACAGGAGAGAACACTGAAGCTTTCTTT. It codes for CASSPRTGENTEAFF. The variable domain in full, completed from reference TRBV5-1 and TRBJ1-1, reads KAGVTQTPRYLIKTRGQQVTLSCSPISGHRSVSWYQQTPGQGLQFLFEYFSETQRNKGNFPGRFSGRQFSNSRSEMNVSTLELGDSALYLCASSPRTGENTEAFFGQGTRLTVV.

The chain combines TRBV11-2 with TRBJ2-3; 14 nucleotides line up with TRBD2. The germline CDR1 and CDR2 sequences are SGHAT and FQNNGV. V lost 5 bases and J lost 4; bases outside the gene matches: 5. The CDR3 runs to 16 residues. The CDR3 protein is CASSKGLAGEADTQYF. The CDR3 DNA reads as TGTGCCAGCAGCAAGGGACTAGCGGGGGAGGCAGATACGCAGTATTTT.

The rearrangement links TRBV5-5 to TRBJ1-1; D is unresolved. Trimming pared 0 bases from V and 3 bases from J, leaving 6 bases between. This CDR3 has 13 residues. Germline lookup yields CDR1 SGHKS and CDR2 YYEKEE (reference sequence). CDR3 in DNA: TGTGCCAGCAGCTTGGCCGGTGACACTGAAGCTTTCTTT. Translating it yields CASSLAGDTEAFF.

V gene TRBV2 combines with J gene TRBJ2-5; a weak D match, TRBD2 (7 bases). The CDR3 runs 13 residues. V lost 11 bases to trimming and J lost 5 bases, with 18 bases between them. CDR1 SNHLY and CDR2 FYNNEI come from the germline V gene. The CDR3 nucleotides are TGTGCCGTCGGGCGGGAGAGGGGGGAGACCCAGTACTTC. This codes for CAVGRERGETQYF.

The chain joins TRBV9 to TRBJ2-2, with D maybe TRBD2 (6 bases). Germline V CDR1 and CDR2: SGDLS, YYNGEE. V was pared by 0 bases and J by 4 bases, with 13 bases between. CDR3 length: 16 residues. Here the CDR3 reads CASSVEIGGFTGELFF. The CDR3 region has the DNA TGTGCCAGCAGCGTAGAAATCGGGGGATTCACCGGGGAGCTGTTTTTT.

The V gene is TRBV29-1, the J gene TRBJ1-1, with D possibly TRBD1 on 6 matching bases. V shed 7 bases and J shed 11 bases, with 20 bases lying between them. Germline V gives CDR1 SQVTM, CDR2 ANQGSEA. The CDR3 covers 12 residues. CDR3 protein: CSGGERGATAFF. DNA for the CDR3: TGCAGCGGAGGAGAGCGGGGGGCAACGGCTTTCTTT.

CDR3 nucleotides: TGTGCCAGCCCCACCACGACGCTCGATACGACAGGGGGCTTGAGCGCTGAAGCTTTCTTT. Protein: CASPTTTLDTTGGLSAEAFF. The chain uses TRBV21-1 and TRBJ1-1; the table assigns TRBD1, which was not confirmed against the DNA. TRBV21-1 is recorded as a pseudogene. The CDR3 is 20 amino acids.

The chain uses TRBV5-1 and TRBJ1-5; D might be TRBD1 (5 bases). The CDR3 has 17 amino acids. Trimming took 0 bases from V and 2 from J, leaving 15 bases between them. CDR1 and CDR2 (germline): SGHRS, YFSETQ. CDR3 sequence reads: CASSLALRGRGNQPQHF. In DNA form, the CDR3 reads TGCGCCAGCAGCTTGGCCCTAAGGGGAAGGGGCAATCAGCCCCAGCATTTT.

As for this clone: Other DNA sequences from this sample encode an identical CDR3 as well. The chain is built from TRBV5-1 and TRBJ1-2; D might be TRBD1 (5 bases). Between the trimmed V and J ends, which lost 4 bases and 2 bases, there was a span of 12 bases. Germline-derived CDR1 and CDR2 are SGHRS and YFSETQ. This CDR3 is 14 amino acids long. DNA for the CDR3: TGCGCCAGCAGCCAGGACATTGCAAACTATGGCTACACCTTC. Translated, it gives CASSQDIANYGYTF.

This clone was recorded a few times. The chain recombines TRBV30 with TRBJ2-3; 7 bases are shared with TRBD2. The CDR3 covers 15 residues. The germline gives CDR1 GTSNPN, CDR2 SVGIG (reference sequence). The V and J ends lost 0 bases and 0 bases, in that order; junction bases with no gene match: 3. As DNA, the CDR3 is TGTGCCTGGAGTGTTGCGGGAGATAGCACAGATACGCAGTATTTT. Protein: CAWSVAGDSTDTQYF.

For the CDR3, the DNA is TGCGCCAGCAGTATTGGACCGGAGCGGTTAAAAGAGACCCAGTACTTC. It yields the protein CASSIGPERLKETQYF. This chain connects TRBV5-1 to TRBJ2-5, with D maybe TRBD2 (5 bases). The germline V and J ends were trimmed by 5 bases and 3 bases, with 20 bases remaining between them. The CDR3 extends over 16 amino acids. Germline V gives CDR1 SGHRS, CDR2 YFSETQ.

The V and J genes are TRBV24-1 and TRBJ2-1; 7 bases are shared with TRBD1. Trimming removed 4 bases from V and 0 bases from J; junction bases left unmatched: 5. CDR3 length: 16 amino acids. The germline CDR1 and CDR2 sequences are KGHDR and SFDVKD. CDR3 coding DNA: TGTGCCACCAGTGACCCGACAGGGTACTCCTACAATGAGCAGTTCTTC. This sequence encodes CATSDPTGYSYNEQFF.

The genes are TRBV7-2 and TRBJ2-3, with 9 bases that match TRBD2. This CDR3 spans 16 amino acids. The junction had 6 bases not matched to a gene; V was cut back by 3 bases and J by 2 bases. Germline V lookup: CDR1 SGHTA, CDR2 FQGNSA. The CDR3 protein is CASSLLTSGFTDTQYF. The CDR3 nucleotides read TGTGCCAGCAGCTTGTTGACTAGCGGCTTCACAGATACGCAGTATTTT.

The chain employs TRBV2 and TRBJ2-7; 9 nucleotides match TRBD2. Germline values: CDR1 SNHLY, CDR2 FYNNEI. V was clipped by 1 base and J by 5 bases; unmatched bases: 6. The CDR3 is 15 residues long. The CDR3 here is CASSEVLASGDEQYF. The CDR3 DNA reads TGTGCCAGCAGTGAAGTGCTGGCTAGCGGGGACGAGCAGTACTTC.

The gene calls are TRBV4-1 and TRBJ2-5, with D unresolved. CDR1 MGHRA and CDR2 YSYEKL come from the germline V gene. Trimming cost V 1 base and J 5 bases, with 11 bases left between them. This CDR3 spans 14 amino acids. In nucleotides, the CDR3 is TGCGCCAGCAGCCAAGCGAAAGCGATCGAGACCCAGTACTTC. Translation: CASSQAKAIETQYF.

The rearrangement uses TRBV7-2 and TRBJ2-7; TRBD1 matches at 10 bases. CDR1 and CDR2 (germline): SGHTA, FQGNSA. This CDR3 has 15 residues. Trimming took 6 bases from V and 2 from J; bases not matched to a gene: 7. The CDR3 spells CASSPGTGVPYEQYF. CDR3 in DNA: TGTGCCAGCAGTCCCGGGACAGGGGTTCCCTACGAGCAGTACTTC.

V is TRBV21-1 and J is TRBJ2-5; the table calls TRBD1, which could not be checked here. TRBV21-1 is labeled a pseudogene. The CDR3 has 15 amino acids. Written as DNA, the CDR3 is TGTGCCAGCAGCAAGGGACAGGGTAAGGTGAAGACCCAGTACTTC. Encoded protein: CASSKGQGKVKTQYF.

This clone was found a few times. This rearrangement joins TRBV11-2 to TRBJ1-4; D remains unclear. Looked up from germline, CDR1 is SGHAT and CDR2 is FQNNGV. V was cut by 0 bases and J by 0 bases, with 14 bases left in between. The CDR3 totals 18 residues. CDR3: CASSLDQLFRPTNEKLFF. Written as DNA, the CDR3 is TGTGCCAGCAGCTTAGACCAACTCTTCCGTCCAACTAATGAAAAACTGTTTTTT. The full variable domain, completed using reference TRBV11-2 and TRBJ1-4, is EAGVAQSPRYKIIEKRQSVAFWCNPISGHATLYWYQQILGQGPKLLIQFQNNGVVDDSQLPKDRFSAERLKGVDSTLKIQPAKLEDSAVYLCASSLDQLFRPTNEKLFFGSGTQLSVL.

The chain recombines TRBV4-3 with TRBJ2-7, with 12 positions matching TRBD2. V was clipped by 0 bases and J by 8 bases; unmatched bases: 5. Germline V lookup: CDR1 LGHNA, CDR2 YSLEER. The CDR3 loop spans 15 amino acids. Here the CDR3 reads CASSQDRTSGGQQYF. The CDR3 region has the DNA TGCGCCAGCAGCCAAGATAGAACTAGCGGGGGGCAGCAGTACTTC.

The rearrangement joins TRBV7-8 to TRBJ1-2; unclear D gene. Trimming took 5 bases from V and 6 from J, leaving 10 bases between them. This CDR3 has 12 residues. Germline CDR1 SGHVS, CDR2 FQNEAQ. CDR3 sequence reads: CASSVELNGYTF. For the CDR3, the DNA is TGTGCCAGCAGCGTTGAACTAAATGGCTACACCTTC.

The V call is TRBV6-2 or TRBV6-3, the J call TRBJ1-2; TRBD1 matches 8 bases. This CDR3 is 17 amino acids long. Germline trimming cut 2 bases from V and 8 bases from J; bases unmatched to any gene: 16. Germline assignment: CDR1 MNHEY and CDR2 SVGEGT. CDR3 nucleotides: TGTGCCAGCAGTTACGGCGGGCAGGGGGCCAACTATCAAGGCTACACCTTC. Amino acid sequence: CASSYGGQGANYQGYTF.

The rearrangement uses TRBV11-3 and TRBJ1-3; unclear D gene. Germline V gene lookup returns CDR1 SGHNT and CDR2 YENEEA. Trimming cost V 5 bases and J 0 bases, with 14 bases left between them. The length of the CDR3 is 16 residues. CDR3 DNA sequence: TGTGCCAGCAGCCTTAGTGGTAGCGTCTCTGGAAACACCATATATTTT. Encoded protein: CASSLSGSVSGNTIYF.

The rearrangement uses TRBV9 and TRBJ2-5, with 12 bases matching TRBD2. The CDR3 runs to 14 residues. CDR1 is SGDLS and CDR2 is YYNGEE in the germline V gene. V gave up 3 bases and J gave up 4 bases; unmatched junction bases: 1. CDR3: CASSELAGGETQYF. CDR3 nucleotide sequence: TGTGCCAGCAGCGAACTAGCGGGGGGAGAGACCCAGTACTTC. The whole variable domain, filled in from reference TRBV9 and TRBJ2-5, reads DSGVTQTPKHLITATGQRVTLRCSPRSGDLSVYWYQQSLDQGLQFLIQYYNGEERAKGNILERFSAQQFPDLHSELNLSSLELGDSALYFCASSELAGGETQYFGPGTRLLVL.